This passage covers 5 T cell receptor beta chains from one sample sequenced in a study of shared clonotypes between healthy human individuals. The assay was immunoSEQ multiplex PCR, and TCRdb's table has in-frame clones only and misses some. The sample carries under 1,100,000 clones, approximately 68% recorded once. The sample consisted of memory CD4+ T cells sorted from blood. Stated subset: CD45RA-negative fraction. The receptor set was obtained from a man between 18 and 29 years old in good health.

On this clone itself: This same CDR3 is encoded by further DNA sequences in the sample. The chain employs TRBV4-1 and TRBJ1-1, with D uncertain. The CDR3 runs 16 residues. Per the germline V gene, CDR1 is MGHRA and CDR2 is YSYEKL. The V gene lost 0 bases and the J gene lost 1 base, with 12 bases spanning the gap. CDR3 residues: CASSQDRSLRNTEAFF. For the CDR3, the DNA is TGCGCCAGCAGCCAAGATCGAAGCCTGAGGAACACTGAAGCTTTCTTT.

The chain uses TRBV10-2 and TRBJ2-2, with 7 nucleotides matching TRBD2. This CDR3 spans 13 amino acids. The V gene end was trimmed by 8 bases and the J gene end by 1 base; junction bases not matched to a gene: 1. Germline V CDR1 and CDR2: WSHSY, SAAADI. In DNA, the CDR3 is TGCGCCAGCGGGGGGGAGAACACCGGGGAGCTGTTTTTT. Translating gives CASGGENTGELFF.

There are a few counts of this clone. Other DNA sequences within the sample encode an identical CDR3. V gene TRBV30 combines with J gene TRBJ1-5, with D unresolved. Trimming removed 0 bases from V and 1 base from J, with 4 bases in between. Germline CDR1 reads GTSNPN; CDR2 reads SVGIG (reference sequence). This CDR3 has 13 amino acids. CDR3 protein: CAWSVQSNQPQHF. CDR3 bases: TGTGCCTGGAGTGTACAGAGCAATCAGCCCCAGCATTTT. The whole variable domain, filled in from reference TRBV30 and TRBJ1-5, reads SQTIHQWPATLVQPVGSPLSLECTVEGTSNPNLYWYRQAAGRGLQLLFYSVGIGQISSEVPQNLSASRPQDRQFILSSKKLLLSDSGFYLCAWSVQSNQPQHFGDGTRLSIL.

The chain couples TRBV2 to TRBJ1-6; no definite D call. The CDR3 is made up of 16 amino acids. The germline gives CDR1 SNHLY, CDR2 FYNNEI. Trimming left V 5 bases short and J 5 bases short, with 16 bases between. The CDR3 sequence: CASSPTLIGNNSPLHF. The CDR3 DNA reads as TGTGCCAGCAGTCCGACCCTCATAGGCAATAATTCACCCCTCCACTTT.

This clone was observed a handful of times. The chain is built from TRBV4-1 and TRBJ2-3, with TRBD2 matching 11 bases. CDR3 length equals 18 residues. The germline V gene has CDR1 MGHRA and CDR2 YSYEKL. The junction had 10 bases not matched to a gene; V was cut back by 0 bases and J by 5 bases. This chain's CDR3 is CASSQEFSGGARKDTQYF. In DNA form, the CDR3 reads TGCGCCAGCAGCCAAGAGTTTAGCGGGGGGGCTCGAAAAGATACGCAGTATTTT.